A selection of T cell receptor beta chains follows, all from one sample in a study of blood T cell repertoires in COVID-19. The data were produced by immunoSEQ multiplex PCR, yet TCRdb's version contains in-frame clones alone and is incomplete. The table has 60,000 to 70,000 clones, less than 85% seen once. Source material: peripheral blood. All receptors come from a man in his 60s with acute or convalescent COVID-19. Each CDR3 is given with its conserved first and last residue. The D gene is left open where the match is weak. The listing skips clone size in some rows; elsewhere it reads once, few, many or a size class.

>.|TRBJ1-2|TRBV4-2|.
TGTGCCAGCAGCCAGGTCGTAGCAGGGTATGGCTACACCTTC
CASSQVVAGYGYTF
>.|TRBJ1-2|TRBV6-1|TRBD1
TGTGCCAGCAGTGCACTATCTCTGGACAGGGATCGGTATGGCTACACCTTC
CASSALSLDRDRYGYTF
>.|TRBJ1-4|TRBV7-9|TRBD1
TGTGCCAGCAGCGCACAGGGGGCGCGGGAAAAACTGTTTTTT
CASSAQGAREKLFF
>.|TRBJ1-1|TRBV6-2/TRBV6-3|TRBD1
TGTGCCAGCAGTCATGGGGGACAGGGTTCGGCGAACACTGAAGCTTTCTTT
CASSHGGQGSANTEAFF
>.|TRBJ1-2|TRBV30|.
TGTGCCTGGAGTGATTTCCAGGGGCGGTATGGCTACACCTTC
CAWSDFQGRYGYTF
>.|TRBJ2-4|TRBV5-1|.
TGCGCCAGCAGCCTCGGACAGCAAAACATTCAGTACTTC
CASSLGQQNIQYF
>.|TRBJ1-3|TRBV4-1|TRBD1
TGCGCCAGCAGCCAAGGGGACAGGAACTGGGGCTCTGGAAACACCATATATTTT
CASSQGDRNWGSGNTIYF
>.|TRBJ2-1|TRBV7-8|TRBD2
TGTGCCAGCAGCTTAATCGGAGCGGGGGTGGGGAATGAGCAGTTCTTC
CASSLIGAGVGNEQFF
>.|TRBJ2-2|TRBV6-5|.
TGTGCCAGCCTTCCGATACGGGGTTCCGGGGAGCTGTTTTTT
CASLPIRGSGELFF
>once|TRBJ1-2|TRBV18|TRBD1
TGTGCCAGCTCACCGGCCGGGACAGCCTATGGCTACACCTTC
CASSPAGTAYGYTF
>once|TRBJ1-1|TRBV11-2|TRBD1
TGTGCCAGCAGCTTAGTCCGAGACAGGGGGCCGGACGCTGAAGCTTTCTTT
CASSLVRDRGPDAEAFF
>.|TRBJ1-2|TRBV25-1|TRBD1
TGTGCCAGCAGGACCGTCGCCGGGACAGGGGACGACTATGGCTACACCTTC
CASRTVAGTGDDYGYTF
>few|TRBJ2-3|TRBV9|TRBD2
TGTGCCAGCAGCGTAGCTAGCGGGGGACGCCCCGTAGATACGCAGTATTTT
CASSVASGGRPVDTQYF
>.|TRBJ2-2|TRBV19|TRBD2
TGTGCCAGTAGTGGCGGGGGGGACACCGGGGAGCTGTTTTTT
CASSGGGDTGELFF
>.|TRBJ1-4|TRBV7-9|TRBD1
TGTGCCAGCAGCTTCCCGGGACAGGGGGTTCCAACTAATGAAAAACTGTTTTTT
CASSFPGQGVPTNEKLFF
>.|TRBJ1-2|TRBV3-1/TRBV3-2|.
TGTGCCAGCAGCCAAGACGACAGAAACTATGGCTACACCTTC
CASSQDDRNYGYTF
>.|TRBJ1-4|TRBV6-5|.
TGTGCCAGCAGTTACTCGCCGGCAAGAGGTGAAAAACTGTTTTTT
CASSYSPARGEKLFF
>.|TRBJ2-3|TRBV6-4|TRBD1
TGTGCCACAGGGACAGGGAATAGAGATACGCAGTATTTT
CATGTGNRDTQYF
>.|TRBJ1-1|TRBV5-1|.
TGCGCCAGCAGCTTGCAGGGGACGAACACTGAAGCTTTCTTT
CASSLQGTNTEAFF
>once|TRBJ1-2|TRBV10-1|TRBD1
TGCGCCAGCAGACAGGGGGCGGTCACGTATGGCTACACCTTC
CASRQGAVTYGYTF
>once|TRBJ1-3|TRBV7-2|TRBD1
TGTGCCAGCAGCTTAGGACAGGGCTCTGGAAACACCATATATTTT
CASSLGQGSGNTIYF
>.|TRBJ1-1|TRBV6-2/TRBV6-3|TRBD1
TGTGCCAGCAGTTACGAAACAGGGGGCATACTCGCTGAAGCTTTCTTT
CASSYETGGILAEAFF
>once|TRBJ2-1|TRBV10-3|.
TGTGCCATCAGTGGAGCCGGGGGGCTAGGCAATGAGCAGTTCTTC
CAISGAGGLGNEQFF
>.|TRBJ2-2|TRBV7-8|.
TGTGCCAGCACCCGTCTCAATAGCGGGAACACCGGGGAGCTGTTTTTT
CASTRLNSGNTGELFF
>few|TRBJ2-5|TRBV19|.
TGTGCCAGTAAAAGTCAAGGGAGCCAGCCTCAAGAGACCCAGTACTTC
CASKSQGSQPQETQYF
>.|TRBJ2-5|TRBV30|TRBD2
TGTGCCTGGAGTGTAGTCCTAGCGGCTATGGAGACCCAGTACTTC
CAWSVVLAAMETQYF
>once|TRBJ2-7|TRBV6-5|TRBD2
TGTGCCAGCAGTCCCGGGAGGAACGAGCAGTACTTC
CASSPGRNEQYF
>.|TRBJ1-1|TRBV29-1|.
TGCAGCACAATGGAGGGGAACACTGAAGCTTTCTTT
CSTMEGNTEAFF
>.|TRBJ2-3|TRBV30|.
TGTGCCTGGAGTTTTGGACTTAGCACAGATACGCAGTATTTT
CAWSFGLSTDTQYF
>few|TRBJ1-1|TRBV15|TRBD1
TGTGCCACCAGCGGACAGGGCCGAACTGAAGCTTTCTTT
CATSGQGRTEAFF
>.|TRBJ1-2|TRBV4-3|.
TGCGCCAGCAGCCAAGATAGGCAGGTCTATGGCTACACCTTC
CASSQDRQVYGYTF
>.|TRBJ1-5|TRBV27|.
TGTGCCAGCAGTTTCCTACCCCCAGGGGCCACAACGCCCCTCGATCAGCCCCAGCATTTT
CASSFLPPGATTPLDQPQHF
>few|TRBJ2-2|TRBV10-3|TRBD1
TGTGCCATCAGTGAGTCGGCCCCCGGGACAGGGGTCGGGGAGCTGTTTTTT
CAISESAPGTGVGELFF